Following are 17 T cell receptor beta chains from one sample sequenced in a study of T cell changes during pregnancy in multiple sclerosis. The data were produced by immunoSEQ multiplex PCR, yet TCRdb's version contains in-frame clones alone and is incomplete. The table lists roughly 20,000 clones, about 88% of them singletons, with about a fifth in the top ten. Specimen: CD8+ T cells from peripheral blood mononuclear cells, collected after pregnancy. These receptors were collected from a female donor in good health, enrolled as a control in a pregnancy study.

This sequence joins TRBV27 and TRBJ2-5, with D perhaps TRBD2 (5 bases). The CDR3 extends over 15 amino acids. The ends were cut back, 1 base at V and 3 bases at J, with 12 bases in the middle. CDR1 and CDR2 from the germline V gene are MNHEY and SMNVEV (reference sequence). In nucleotides, the CDR3 is TGTGCCAGCAGTTTATTTCCCCAAGCGGAAGAGACCCAGTACTTC. Its protein product is CASSLFPQAEETQYF.

CDR3 DNA: TGTGCCAGCAGCTTCCAGGGTTCGCACAATGAGCAGTTCTTC. Its protein product is CASSFQGSHNEQFF. V and J are TRBV6-5 and TRBJ2-1, with a possible D match to TRBD1 (5 bases). The germline gives CDR1 MNHEY, CDR2 SVGAGI. The CDR3 covers 14 residues. Between the trimmed V and J ends, which lost 6 bases and 5 bases, there was a span of 14 bases.

The chain couples TRBV5-4 to TRBJ2-5, with D tentatively TRBD2 (7 bases). Per the germline V gene, CDR1 is SGHNT and CDR2 is YYREEE (reference sequence). V dropped 2 bases and J dropped 5 bases, with 13 bases sitting between them. This CDR3 comprises 14 residues. The CDR3 coding sequence is TGTGCCAGCAGCTTTGGGGGGGCACGGGAGACCCAGTACTTC. Translating it yields CASSFGGARETQYF.

V gene TRBV27 combines with J gene TRBJ1-2; 8 bases map to TRBD1. The CDR3 covers 15 residues. Germline CDR1 MNHEY, CDR2 SMNVEV (reference sequence). Trimming took 0 bases from V and 5 from J; bases not matched to a gene: 5. CDR3 in DNA: TGTGCCAGCAGTTTATCCCGGACAGGGACTTATGGCTACACCTTC. Translating gives CASSLSRTGTYGYTF.

This clone was detected a few times. The rearrangement uses TRBV6-5 and TRBJ2-7; weak D call: TRBD1 (7 bases). In germline, CDR1 is MNHEY, CDR2 SVGAGI. V gave up 0 bases and J gave up 4 bases, with 16 bases separating them. This CDR3 has 16 residues. The chain's CDR3 is CASSYSAGTADYEQYF. The CDR3 nucleotides read TGTGCCAGCAGTTACTCGGCGGGGACAGCGGATTACGAGCAGTACTTC.

V is TRBV5-5 and J is TRBJ2-5, with 7 bases aligning to TRBD2. CDR1 SGHKS and CDR2 YYEKEE come from the germline V gene (reference sequence). This CDR3 is 17 amino acids long. J lost 0 bases, V lost 4 bases, and 12 bases had no gene match. This CDR3 reads CASSPWEGPRYQETQYF. CDR3 coding DNA: TGTGCCAGCAGCCCTTGGGAGGGACCGAGGTACCAAGAGACCCAGTACTTC.

The chain links TRBV13 to TRBJ2-5; TRBD2 agrees at 10 bases. V gave up 5 bases and J gave up 2 bases; unmatched junction bases: 8. CDR1 is PRHDT and CDR2 is FYEKMQ in the germline V gene (reference sequence). There are 16 residues in the CDR3. CDR3 protein: CASSLRLAGPQETQYF. The CDR3 nucleotides read TGTGCCAGCAGCCTTCGACTAGCGGGCCCACAAGAGACCCAGTACTTC. The whole variable domain, filled in from reference TRBV13 and TRBJ2-5, reads AAGVIQSPRHLIKEKRETATLKCYPIPRHDTVYWYQQGPGQDPQFLISFYEKMQSDKGSIPDRFSAQQFSDYHSELNMSSLELGDSALYFCASSLRLAGPQETQYFGPGTRLLVL.

The chain is built from TRBV7-9 and TRBJ2-2; the match to TRBD1 covers 7 bases. Germline CDR1 and CDR2: SEHNR and FQNEAQ (reference sequence). V trimming: 5 bases; J trimming: 0 bases; junction bases outside the gene matches: 6. The CDR3 loop spans 16 amino acids. The CDR3 DNA reads as TGTGCCAGCAGCCACCCCGGGACAGCGAACACCGGGGAGCTGTTTTTT. Its translation: CASSHPGTANTGELFF.

This chain links TRBV2 with TRBJ1-2; D is perhaps TRBD1 (5 bases). Germline V gene sequence: CDR1 SNHLY, CDR2 FYNNEI. This CDR3 spans 14 amino acids. Trimming pared 7 bases from V and 4 bases from J, leaving 16 bases between. The CDR3 sequence is CASKSAGSSYGYTF. In nucleotides, the CDR3 is TGTGCCAGCAAATCGGCAGGGTCGAGCTATGGCTACACCTTC.

This chain links TRBV5-1 with TRBJ1-4, with D tentatively TRBD1 (6 bases). The CDR3 loop spans 14 amino acids. V shed 1 base and J shed 7 bases, with 11 bases lying between them. Germline loops: CDR1 SGHRS, CDR2 YFSETQ. In DNA form, the CDR3 reads TGCGCCAGCAGCTTGAACCGACAGGCTGAAAAACTGTTTTTT. It encodes CASSLNRQAEKLFF.

The chain links TRBV27 to TRBJ1-6, with D perhaps TRBD1 (5 bases). The CDR3 contains 17 residues. CDR1 is MNHEY, CDR2 SMNVEV, per germline (reference sequence). The V gene lost 6 bases and the J gene lost 2 bases, with 17 bases spanning the gap. CDR3 sequence reads: CASSSDQGFTYNSPLHF. CDR3 coding DNA: TGTGCCAGCAGCTCCGACCAGGGTTTCACCTATAATTCACCCCTCCACTTT.

This chain uses TRBV9 with TRBJ2-1; D possibly corresponds to TRBD2 (6 bases). Trimming pared 7 bases from V and 4 bases from J, leaving 18 bases between. Germline CDR1 SGDLS, CDR2 YYNGEE. CDR3 length: 15 amino acids. The DNA for the CDR3 is TGTGCCAGCCGCCCTGCGGGCGGGGATTACAATGAGCAGTTCTTC. Protein sequence: CASRPAGGDYNEQFF.

The chain recombines TRBV10-3 with TRBJ1-2; no reliable D call. Germline loops: CDR1 ENHRY, CDR2 SYGVKD. CDR3 length: 11 residues. V was clipped by 4 bases and J by 4 bases, with 4 bases between them. The CDR3 nucleotides read TGTGCCATCAGTGCCGGCTATGGCTACACCTTC. This sequence encodes CAISAGYGYTF.

The chain recombines TRBV5-4 with TRBJ2-5; D is unclear. Germline V gene data show CDR1 as SGHNT and CDR2 as YYREEE (reference sequence). The V end lost 0 bases, the J end lost 5 bases, and 5 bases lay between the germline ends. The CDR3 loop spans 12 amino acids. This CDR3 is CASSLDLETQYF. CDR3 nucleotides: TGTGCCAGCAGCTTGGATCTCGAGACCCAGTACTTC.

The CDR3 DNA reads as TGCGCCAGCTCCGGACTAGCGGGCCTCGTTCACGATACGCAGTATTTT. The encoded protein is CASSGLAGLVHDTQYF. The chain is built from TRBV5-1 and TRBJ2-3; 11 nucleotides match TRBD2. J gave up 6 bases and V 7 bases, and 13 bases lay outside the gene matches. Germline V gene lookup returns CDR1 SGHRS and CDR2 YFSETQ. CDR3 length: 16 residues.

This clone was seen only once. This rearrangement joins TRBV4-3 to TRBJ2-2; possibly TRBD2 for D (5 bases). V lost 1 base and J lost 7, with 13 bases in between. Germline V gives CDR1 LGHNA, CDR2 YSLEER. This CDR3 comprises 15 residues. The CDR3: CASSQGESGIGELFF. The CDR3 DNA reads as TGCGCCAGCAGCCAAGGCGAATCCGGGATCGGGGAGCTGTTTTTT.

This rearrangement joins TRBV29-1 to TRBJ2-7, with TRBD2 matching over 11 bases. From germline, CDR1 is SQVTM and CDR2 ANQGSEA. V shed 4 bases, J shed 2 bases, and the junction held 1 base outside the gene matches. The CDR3 has 13 residues. The CDR3 sequence: CSVVAGGPYEQYF. The CDR3 coding sequence is TGCAGCGTTGTAGCGGGAGGGCCCTACGAGCAGTACTTC.